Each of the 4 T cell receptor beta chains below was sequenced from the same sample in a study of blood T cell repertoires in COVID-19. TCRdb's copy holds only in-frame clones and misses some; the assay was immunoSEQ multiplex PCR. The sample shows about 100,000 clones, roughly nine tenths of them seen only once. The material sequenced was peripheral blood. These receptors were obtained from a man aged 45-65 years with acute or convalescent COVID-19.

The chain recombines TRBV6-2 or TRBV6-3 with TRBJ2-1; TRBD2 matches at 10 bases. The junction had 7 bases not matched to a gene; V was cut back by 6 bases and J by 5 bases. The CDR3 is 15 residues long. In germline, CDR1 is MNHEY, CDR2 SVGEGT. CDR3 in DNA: TGTGCCAGCAGCCGATCTAGCGGGGGCCACAATGAGCAGTTCTTC. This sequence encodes CASSRSSGGHNEQFF.

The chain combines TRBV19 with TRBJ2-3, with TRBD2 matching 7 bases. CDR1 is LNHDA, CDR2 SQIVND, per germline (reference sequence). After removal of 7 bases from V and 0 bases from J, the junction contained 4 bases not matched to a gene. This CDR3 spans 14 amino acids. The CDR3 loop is CASKAGPSTDTQYF. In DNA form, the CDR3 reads TGTGCCAGTAAAGCGGGGCCTAGCACAGATACGCAGTATTTT.

DNA of the CDR3: TGTGCCAGCTCACAAGGGACAGGGAAATCCTCTGGAAACACCATATATTTT. This gives the protein CASSQGTGKSSGNTIYF. This sequence joins TRBV18 and TRBJ1-3; TRBD1 aligns across 9 bases. Germline V gene sequence: CDR1 KGHSH, CDR2 LQKENI. The junction had 7 bases not matched to a gene; V was cut back by 4 bases and J by 0 bases. CDR3 length: 17 residues.

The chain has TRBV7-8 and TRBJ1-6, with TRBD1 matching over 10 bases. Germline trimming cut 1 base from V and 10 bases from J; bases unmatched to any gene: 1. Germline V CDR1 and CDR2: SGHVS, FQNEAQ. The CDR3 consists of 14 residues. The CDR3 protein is CASSLGGQGSPLHF. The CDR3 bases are TGTGCCAGCAGCTTAGGGGGACAGGGGTCACCCCTCCACTTT.